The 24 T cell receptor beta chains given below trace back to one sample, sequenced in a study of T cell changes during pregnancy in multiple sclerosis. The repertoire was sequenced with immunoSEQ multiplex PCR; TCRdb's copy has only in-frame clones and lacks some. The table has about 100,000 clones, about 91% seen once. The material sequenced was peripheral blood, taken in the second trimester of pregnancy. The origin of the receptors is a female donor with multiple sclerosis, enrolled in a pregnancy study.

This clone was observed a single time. This chain's CDR3 is CASSQDPHGSNEQYF. The CDR3 DNA sequence: TGTGCCAGCAGCCAAGATCCCCACGGGAGCAACGAGCAGTACTTC. The gene calls are TRBV14 and TRBJ2-7, with D possibly matching TRBD2 (6 bases). Germline V gives CDR1 SGHDN, CDR2 FVKESK. With 0 bases removed from V and 5 bases from J, the gap between germline ends came to 14 bases. This CDR3 is 15 amino acids long.

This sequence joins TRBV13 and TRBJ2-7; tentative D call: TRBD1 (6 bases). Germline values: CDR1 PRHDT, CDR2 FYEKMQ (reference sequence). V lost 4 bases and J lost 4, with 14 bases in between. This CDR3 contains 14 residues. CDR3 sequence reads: CASSSRDNTYEQYF. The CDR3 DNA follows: TGTGCCAGCAGCTCCAGGGACAACACATACGAGCAGTACTTC.

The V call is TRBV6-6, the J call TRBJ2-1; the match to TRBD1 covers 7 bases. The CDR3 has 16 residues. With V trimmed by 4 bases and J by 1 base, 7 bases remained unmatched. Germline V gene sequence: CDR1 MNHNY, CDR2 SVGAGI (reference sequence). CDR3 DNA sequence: TGTGCCAGCAGTTTTCATACAGGGGCTTCCTACAATGAGCAGTTCTTC. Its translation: CASSFHTGASYNEQFF.

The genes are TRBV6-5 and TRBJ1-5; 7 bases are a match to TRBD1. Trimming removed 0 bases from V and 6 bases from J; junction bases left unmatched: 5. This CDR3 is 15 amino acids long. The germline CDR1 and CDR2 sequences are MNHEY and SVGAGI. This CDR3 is CASSYSRDSGQPQHF. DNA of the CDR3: TGTGCCAGCAGTTACTCCCGGGACAGCGGTCAGCCCCAGCATTTT.

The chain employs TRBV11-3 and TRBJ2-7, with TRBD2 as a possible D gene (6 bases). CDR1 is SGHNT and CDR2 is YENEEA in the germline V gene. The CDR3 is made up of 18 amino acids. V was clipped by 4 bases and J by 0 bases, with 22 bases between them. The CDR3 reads CASSCFAYVGLNSYEQYF. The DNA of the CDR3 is TGTGCCAGCAGCTGTTTTGCATATGTGGGACTGAACTCCTACGAGCAGTACTTC.

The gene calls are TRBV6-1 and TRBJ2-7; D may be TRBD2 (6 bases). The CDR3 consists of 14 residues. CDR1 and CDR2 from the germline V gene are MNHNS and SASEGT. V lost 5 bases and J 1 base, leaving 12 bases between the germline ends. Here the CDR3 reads CASSWEEGSYEQYF. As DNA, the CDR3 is TGTGCCAGCAGTTGGGAGGAGGGATCCTACGAGCAGTACTTC.

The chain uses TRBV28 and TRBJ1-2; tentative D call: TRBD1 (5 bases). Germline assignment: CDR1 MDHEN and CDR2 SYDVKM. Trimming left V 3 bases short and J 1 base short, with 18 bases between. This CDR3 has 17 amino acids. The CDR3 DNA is TGTGCCAGCAGTTTTATGAGCGGGGACGGCCTTAACTATGGCTACACCTTC. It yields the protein CASSFMSGDGLNYGYTF.

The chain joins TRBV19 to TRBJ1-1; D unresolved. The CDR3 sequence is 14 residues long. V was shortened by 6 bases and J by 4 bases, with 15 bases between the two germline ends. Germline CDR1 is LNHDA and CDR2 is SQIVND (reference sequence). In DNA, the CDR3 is TGTGCCAGTAGGCCAACCTTGTCGGGCACTGAAGCTTTCTTT. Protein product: CASRPTLSGTEAFF.

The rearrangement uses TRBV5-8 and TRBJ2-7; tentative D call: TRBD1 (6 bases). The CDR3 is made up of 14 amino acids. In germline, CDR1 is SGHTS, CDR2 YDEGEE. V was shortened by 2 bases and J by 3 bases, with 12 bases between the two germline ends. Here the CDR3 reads CASSFGDKFYEQYF. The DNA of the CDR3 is TGTGCCAGCAGCTTCGGGGACAAGTTCTACGAGCAGTACTTC.

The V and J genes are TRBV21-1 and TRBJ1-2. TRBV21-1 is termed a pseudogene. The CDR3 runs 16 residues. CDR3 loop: CASSIPRGAAGYGYTF. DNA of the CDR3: TGTGCCAGCAGCATACCTCGGGGGGCAGCGGGATATGGCTACACCTTC.

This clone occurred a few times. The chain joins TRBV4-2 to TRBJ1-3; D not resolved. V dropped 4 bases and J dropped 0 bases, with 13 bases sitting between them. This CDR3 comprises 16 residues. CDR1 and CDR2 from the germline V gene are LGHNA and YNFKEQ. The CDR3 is CASSPRGGSSGNTIYF. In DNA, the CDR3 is TGTGCCAGCAGCCCCCGGGGAGGAAGCTCTGGAAACACCATATATTTT.

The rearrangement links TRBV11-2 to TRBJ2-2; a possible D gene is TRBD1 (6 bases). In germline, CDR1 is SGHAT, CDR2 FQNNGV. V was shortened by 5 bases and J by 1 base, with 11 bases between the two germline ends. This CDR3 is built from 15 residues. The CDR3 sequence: CASSRQVVNTGELFF. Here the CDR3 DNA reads TGTGCCAGCAGCCGACAGGTCGTGAACACCGGGGAGCTGTTTTTT.

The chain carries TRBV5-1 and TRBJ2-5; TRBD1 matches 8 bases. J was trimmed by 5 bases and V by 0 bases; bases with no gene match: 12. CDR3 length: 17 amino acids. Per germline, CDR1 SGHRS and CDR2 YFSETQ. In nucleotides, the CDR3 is TGCGCCAGCAGCTTGGTACCCCCAGGGGGCCTTGGGGAGACCCAGTACTTC. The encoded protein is CASSLVPPGGLGETQYF.

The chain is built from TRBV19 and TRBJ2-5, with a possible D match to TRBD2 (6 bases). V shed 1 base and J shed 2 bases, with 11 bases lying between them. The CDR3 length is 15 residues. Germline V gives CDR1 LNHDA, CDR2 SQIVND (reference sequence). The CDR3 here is CASSIVGTLQETQYF. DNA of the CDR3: TGTGCCAGTAGTATAGTGGGGACTCTACAAGAGACCCAGTACTTC.

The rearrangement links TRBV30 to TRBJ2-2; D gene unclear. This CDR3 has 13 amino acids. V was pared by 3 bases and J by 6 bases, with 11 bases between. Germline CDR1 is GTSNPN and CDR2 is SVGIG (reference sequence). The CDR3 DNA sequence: TGTGCCTGGAGCTTTACCCGGGCCGGGGAGCTGTTTTTT. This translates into CAWSFTRAGELFF.

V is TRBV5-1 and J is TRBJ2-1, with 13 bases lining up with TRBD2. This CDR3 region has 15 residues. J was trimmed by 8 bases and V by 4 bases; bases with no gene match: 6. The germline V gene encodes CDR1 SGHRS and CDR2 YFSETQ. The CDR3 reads CASSVLAGGPHEQFF. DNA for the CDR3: TGCGCCAGCAGCGTACTAGCGGGAGGGCCTCATGAGCAGTTCTTC.

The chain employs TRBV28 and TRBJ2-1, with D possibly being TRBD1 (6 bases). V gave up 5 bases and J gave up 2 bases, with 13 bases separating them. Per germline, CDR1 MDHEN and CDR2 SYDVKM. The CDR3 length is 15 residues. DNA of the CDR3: TGTGCCAGCAGTCCCCGGACAGCAACCTACAATGAGCAGTTCTTC. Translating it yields CASSPRTATYNEQFF.

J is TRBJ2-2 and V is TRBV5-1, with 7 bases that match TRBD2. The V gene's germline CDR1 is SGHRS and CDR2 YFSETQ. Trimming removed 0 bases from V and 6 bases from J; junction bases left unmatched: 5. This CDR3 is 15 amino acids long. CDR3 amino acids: CASSLVGAGPGELFF. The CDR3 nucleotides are TGCGCCAGCAGCTTGGTGGGAGCGGGACCCGGGGAGCTGTTTTTT.

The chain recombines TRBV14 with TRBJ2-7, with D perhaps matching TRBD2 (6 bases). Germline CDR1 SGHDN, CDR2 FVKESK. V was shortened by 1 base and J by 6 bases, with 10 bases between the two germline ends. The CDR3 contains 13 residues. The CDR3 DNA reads TGTGCCAGCAGCCAAGCGGAGGGAGTCGAGCAGTACTTC. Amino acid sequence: CASSQAEGVEQYF.

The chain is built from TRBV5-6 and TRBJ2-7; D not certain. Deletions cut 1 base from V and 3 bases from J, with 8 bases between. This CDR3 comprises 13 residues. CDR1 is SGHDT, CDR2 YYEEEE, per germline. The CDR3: CASSLSVSYEQYF. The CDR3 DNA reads TGTGCCAGCAGCTTGAGCGTCAGCTACGAGCAGTACTTC.

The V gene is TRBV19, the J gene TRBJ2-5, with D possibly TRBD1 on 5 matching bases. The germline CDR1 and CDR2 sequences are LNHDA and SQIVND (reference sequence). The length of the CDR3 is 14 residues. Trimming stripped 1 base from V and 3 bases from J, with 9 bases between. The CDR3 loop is CASSIGPGKETQYF. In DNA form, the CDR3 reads TGTGCCAGTAGTATAGGGCCAGGGAAAGAGACCCAGTACTTC.

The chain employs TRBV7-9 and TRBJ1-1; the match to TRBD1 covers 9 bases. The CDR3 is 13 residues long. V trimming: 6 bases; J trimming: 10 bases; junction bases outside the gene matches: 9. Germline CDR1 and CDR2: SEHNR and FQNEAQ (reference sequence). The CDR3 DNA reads TGTGCCAGCAGGCCAACAGGGGGCTCTGGAGCTTTCTTT. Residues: CASRPTGGSGAFF.

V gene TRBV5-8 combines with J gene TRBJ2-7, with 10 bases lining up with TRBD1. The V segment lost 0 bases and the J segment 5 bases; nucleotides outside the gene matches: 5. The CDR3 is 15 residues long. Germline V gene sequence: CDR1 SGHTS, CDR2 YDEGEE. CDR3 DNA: TGTGCCAGCAGCTTGGCCGGGACAGGGGTCCACGAGCAGTACTTC. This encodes CASSLAGTGVHEQYF.

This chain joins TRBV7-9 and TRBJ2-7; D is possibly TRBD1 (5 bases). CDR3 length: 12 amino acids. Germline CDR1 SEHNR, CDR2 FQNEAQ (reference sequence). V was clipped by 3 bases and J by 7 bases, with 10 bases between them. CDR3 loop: CASSLQGWEQYF. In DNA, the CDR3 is TGTGCCAGCAGCTTGCAGGGATGGGAGCAGTACTTC. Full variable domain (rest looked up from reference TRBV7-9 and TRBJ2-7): DTGVSQNPRHKITKRGQNVTFRCDPISEHNRLYWYRQTLGQGPEFLTYFQNEAQLEKSRLLSDRFSAERPKGSFSTLEIQRTEQGDSAMYLCASSLQGWEQYFGPGTRLTVT.